This T cell receptor beta chain comes out of a study of T cell responses to AZD1222 COVID-19 vaccine. The study's findings and limits: Within unmutated variant regions lay the reported targets of nearly half of spike-specific TCRs. No repertoire was sampled before or during the peak T cell response, only after it. White British people made up most donors, females outnumbered males, and clonal diversity was possibly underestimated.

The repertoire was sequenced with immunoSEQ multiplex PCR; TCRdb's copy has only in-frame clones and lacks some. The repertoire holds fewer than 150,000 clones, with over 85% as singletons. Germline V gives CDR1 MNHEY, CDR2 SMNVEV (reference sequence). This CDR3 region has 15 residues. V lost 7 bases and J 7 bases, leaving 23 bases between the germline ends. Regarding this clone: The antigen is unknown.

The input for sequencing was peripheral blood, taken on day 0 of AZD1222 vaccination. The receptor's source is an adult in good health. The gene calls are TRBV27 and TRBJ2-7, with D uncertain. The CDR3 nucleotides are TGTGCCAGCAATAGAACCCCGTATTATTCCTCTGAGCAGTACTTC. Residues: CASNRTPYYSSEQYF.